This T cell receptor beta chain was observed in a study of cytomegalovirus exposure and HLA in healthy donors. Across the whole study: Later, an analysis reported that the 120 or so validation repertoires had used the same platform as the approximately 690 first-cohort repertoires.

Comments on this clone: Its antigen is still unknown.

Study observations and caveats: Published work reported that the classifier diagnosed cytomegalovirus status with high specificity and sensitivity. There were approximately 150 TCR beta chains listed as cytomegalovirus-associated.

Some clones are missing from TCRdb's copy, which holds only in-frame ones; the method was immunoSEQ multiplex PCR. The data contain some 240,000 clones, roughly 80% of them singletons. Germline values: CDR1 MGHRA, CDR2 YSYEKL. CDR3 length equals 15 residues. Trimming removed 3 bases at V and 6 bases at J, with 15 bases between. The sample was PBMCs. This sequence was found in a woman in her late teens or twenties in good health and CMV-seronegative. The V gene is TRBV4-1, the J gene TRBJ2-1; no definite D call. CDR3 protein: CASSQTGPVGNEQFF. CDR3 nucleotides: TGCGCCAGCAGCCAGACTGGGCCGGTTGGCAATGAGCAGTTCTTC.